Following are 15 T cell receptor beta chains from one sample sequenced in a study of shared clonotypes between healthy human individuals. The method was immunoSEQ multiplex PCR; TCRdb's version includes in-frame clones alone and lacks a portion of them. The data contain about 2.4 million clones, roughly 93% of them singletons. Sequenced sample: naive CD4+ T cells from PBMCs. Specified subset: CD45RA+ positively selected. These TCRs come from a man aged 18 to 35 in good health. Some clones in this sample may be carry-over from other donors' samples.

The V call is TRBV18, the J call TRBJ2-1, with 8 bases matching TRBD1. Germline V gene data show CDR1 as KGHSH and CDR2 as LQKENI. The CDR3 is 16 residues long. V gave up 4 bases and J gave up 4 bases; unmatched junction bases: 9. For the CDR3, the DNA is TGTGCCAGCTCACAAATAGGGACAGGTTTATACAATGAGCAGTTCTTC. It is translated as CASSQIGTGLYNEQFF.

The chain employs TRBV15 and TRBJ2-7; D remains ambiguous. The germline V and J ends were trimmed by 5 bases and 0 bases, with 11 bases remaining between them. This CDR3 spans 14 amino acids. Germline CDR1 reads LNHNV; CDR2 reads YYDKDF (reference sequence). The CDR3 sequence: CATSGVYSSYEQYF. In DNA, the CDR3 is TGTGCCACCAGCGGGGTCTATAGCTCCTACGAGCAGTACTTC.

The CDR3 spells CSVESRDEQFF. DNA for the CDR3: TGCAGCGTTGAATCTAGGGATGAGCAGTTCTTC. The rearrangement uses TRBV29-1 and TRBJ2-1; D is unresolved. The germline V and J ends were trimmed by 2 bases and 8 bases, with 7 bases remaining between them. The CDR3 has 11 amino acids. Looked up from germline, CDR1 is SQVTM and CDR2 is ANQGSEA.

The chain carries TRBV5-1 and TRBJ2-7; 9 bases line up with TRBD2. This CDR3 region has 17 residues. Germline lookup yields CDR1 SGHRS and CDR2 YFSETQ. Losses at the gene ends were 1 base for V and 1 base for J; bases not matched to a gene: 9. CDR3 amino acids: CASSLRAAGGISYEQYF. The CDR3 coding sequence is TGCGCCAGCAGCTTGAGGGCTGCGGGAGGGATTTCCTACGAGCAGTACTTC. Looking up the rest from reference TRBV5-1 and TRBJ2-7 gives the full variable domain: KAGVTQTPRYLIKTRGQQVTLSCSPISGHRSVSWYQQTPGQGLQFLFEYFSETQRNKGNFPGRFSGRQFSNSRSEMNVSTLELGDSALYLCASSLRAAGGISYEQYFGPGTRLTVT.

This clone has just a few counts. This chain joins TRBV7-3 and TRBJ1-1; D is perhaps TRBD1 (5 bases). V dropped 2 bases and J dropped 6 bases, with 10 bases sitting between them. Germline assignment: CDR1 SGHTA and CDR2 FQGTGA. The CDR3 consists of 13 residues. As DNA, the CDR3 is TGTGCCAGCAGCTTAGAGTCGGGGGCTGAAGCTTTCTTT. It translates to CASSLESGAEAFF. The whole variable domain, filled in from reference TRBV7-3 and TRBJ1-1, reads GAGVSQTPSNKVTEKGKYVELRCDPISGHTALYWYRQSLGQGPEFLIYFQGTGAADDSGLPNDRFFAVRPEGSVSTLKIQRTERGDSAVYLCASSLESGAEAFFGQGTRLTVV.

This clone was counted a few times. The rearrangement joins TRBV20-1 to TRBJ1-5; possible D gene TRBD1, 5 bases. Germline CDR1 DFQATT, CDR2 SNEGSKA (reference sequence). V was pared by 6 bases and J by 11 bases, with 11 bases between. The CDR3 is 10 residues long. The CDR3 region has the DNA TGCAGTGCCGCCCGGGGGGCCCAGCATTTT. This gives the protein CSAARGAQHF.

V is TRBV28 and J is TRBJ2-7; either TRBD1 or TRBD2 may fit D (5 bases each). CDR1 is MDHEN, CDR2 SYDVKM, per germline. With 4 bases removed from V and 6 bases from J, the gap between germline ends came to 19 bases. The CDR3 totals 15 residues. CDR3 protein: CASSYTGTYLGEQYF. Here the CDR3 DNA reads TGTGCCAGCAGTTATACCGGGACCTACCTAGGCGAGCAGTACTTC.

V gene TRBV19 combines with J gene TRBJ2-1; TRBD1 or TRBD2 may be the D gene (6 bases each). The CDR3 extends over 18 amino acids. V lost 1 base, J lost 2 bases, and 18 bases lay in between. Germline V gives CDR1 LNHDA, CDR2 SQIVND (reference sequence). CDR3 DNA: TGTGCCAGTAGTATAGCGGGGGCACCCACTTTCGCCTACAATGAGCAGTTCTTC. This translates into CASSIAGAPTFAYNEQFF.

The J gene is TRBJ2-2, the V gene TRBV2, with D possibly matching TRBD1 (5 bases). Trimming pared 3 bases from V and 3 bases from J, leaving 8 bases between. The V gene's germline CDR1 is SNHLY and CDR2 FYNNEI. This CDR3 region has 14 residues. The CDR3 DNA reads as TGTGCCAGCAGTGACAGGGTGTACACCGGGGAGCTGTTTTTT. Protein: CASSDRVYTGELFF.

On this clone itself: Because the CDR3's place on the DNA is in doubt, the DNA is left out and the CDR3 is given as listed by TCRdb. The V and J genes are TRBV28 and TRBJ1-2. Germline loops: CDR1 MDHEN, CDR2 SYDVKM. Counting both end residues, the CDR3 totals 16 amino acids. The CDR3 loop is CASSSSTLQSNYGYTF.

V and J are TRBV30 and TRBJ2-2; possibly TRBD1 for D (6 bases). The germline gives CDR1 GTSNPN, CDR2 SVGIG (reference sequence). Trimming left V 2 bases short and J 7 bases short, with 20 bases between. The CDR3 is 16 amino acids. Here the CDR3 reads CAWSTLDYRDGGELFF. In DNA form, the CDR3 reads TGTGCCTGGAGTACACTCGACTACAGGGATGGCGGGGAGCTGTTTTTT.

The V and J genes are TRBV11-2 and TRBJ1-3; D is unresolved. The CDR3 is made up of 16 amino acids. Trimming stripped 5 bases from V and 9 bases from J, with 23 bases between. CDR1 is SGHAT, CDR2 FQNNGV, per germline. CDR3 loop: CASSPDLRPGFGTIYF. DNA of the CDR3: TGTGCCAGCAGCCCTGACCTCAGGCCTGGGTTTGGCACCATATATTTT.

The chain joins TRBV6-1 to TRBJ2-1; 7 positions match TRBD2. The CDR3 extends over 15 amino acids. Germline values: CDR1 MNHNS, CDR2 SASEGT. V was pared by 8 bases and J by 8 bases, with 15 bases of the junction left unmatched. CDR3 amino acids: CASRFLADFKYEQFF. The CDR3, as DNA: TGTGCCAGCCGGTTCCTAGCGGACTTTAAGTATGAGCAGTTCTTC.

This sequence joins TRBV7-9 and TRBJ2-2; 8 nucleotides match TRBD2. Per the germline V gene, CDR1 is SEHNR and CDR2 is FQNEAQ (reference sequence). V dropped 1 base and J dropped 5; count of bases not matched to a gene: 6. There are 16 residues in the CDR3. The CDR3 reads CASSLGGRRWTGELFF. CDR3 DNA sequence: TGTGCCAGCAGCTTAGGCGGGAGGAGATGGACCGGGGAGCTGTTTTTT.

The chain combines TRBV28 with TRBJ2-2; 12 nucleotides line up with TRBD2. V dropped 6 bases and J dropped 0; count of bases not matched to a gene: 14. From germline, CDR1 is MDHEN and CDR2 SYDVKM. There are 20 residues in the CDR3. The CDR3 loop reads CASRLPGLAGTHSNTGELFF. In DNA form, the CDR3 reads TGTGCCAGCAGACTACCGGGACTAGCGGGCACCCACTCGAACACCGGGGAGCTGTTTTTT.